These 18 T cell receptor beta chains were all obtained from the same sample, sequenced in a study of blood T cell repertoires in COVID-19. Measured with immunoSEQ multiplex PCR; TCRdb has only the in-frame clones, and not every one. There are 110,000 to 150,000 clones in the sample; 85% to 90% occur only once, and about 2.9% lies in the top ten. Sequenced material: peripheral blood. The origin of the receptors is a man aged 60 to 69 with active or convalescent COVID-19.

The chain combines TRBV28 with TRBJ1-2; D remains ambiguous. Germline CDR1 MDHEN, CDR2 SYDVKM. V lost 3 bases, J lost 8 bases, and 4 bases lay in between. CDR3 length equals 10 residues. The CDR3 spells CASSLGGYTF. CDR3 coding DNA: TGTGCCAGCAGTTTGGGCGGCTACACCTTC.

This chain joins TRBV7-9 and TRBJ2-1; 10 bases are shared with TRBD2. The J segment lost 8 bases and the V segment lost 5 bases, leaving 9 bases of the junction unmatched. Germline V gives CDR1 SEHNR, CDR2 FQNEAQ (reference sequence). This CDR3 is built from 15 residues. The CDR3 is CASSASSGGWYEQFF. CDR3 DNA: TGTGCCAGCAGCGCCTCTAGCGGGGGTTGGTATGAGCAGTTCTTC.

V is TRBV28 and J is TRBJ1-5, with 8 bases fitting TRBD1. CDR1 MDHEN and CDR2 SYDVKM come from the germline V gene. With 3 bases clipped from V and 3 bases from J, the junction kept 7 bases outside the gene matches. There are 16 residues in the CDR3. CDR3 loop: CASSLSTGGNNQPQHF. CDR3 coding DNA: TGTGCCAGCAGTTTGTCCACAGGGGGTAACAATCAGCCCCAGCATTTT.

J is TRBJ2-5 and V is TRBV6-2 or TRBV6-3, with a weak D call TRBD2 (6 bases). The CDR3 is made up of 13 amino acids. Germline CDR1 and CDR2: MNHEY and SVGEGT. V lost 6 bases and J 11 bases, leaving 19 bases between the germline ends. CDR3 sequence reads: CASSLPAGLSQYF. The CDR3 region has the DNA TGTGCCAGCAGCCTCCCTGCGGGGTTGAGTCAGTACTTC.

The chain joins TRBV24-1 to TRBJ2-5; D remains unclear. Trimming pared 4 bases from V and 5 bases from J, leaving 10 bases between. The CDR3 runs to 13 residues. The germline gives CDR1 KGHDR, CDR2 SFDVKD. CDR3 sequence: CATSEPLGETQYF. Here the CDR3 DNA reads TGTGCCACCAGTGAGCCGCTCGGGGAGACCCAGTACTTC.

The CDR3 nucleotides read TGTGCCAGCTCACCAAGGACTTCCTCCTCCTACGAGCAGTACTTC. This encodes CASSPRTSSSYEQYF. V is TRBV18 and J is TRBJ2-7, with a possible D match to TRBD2 (5 bases). CDR1 is KGHSH and CDR2 is LQKENI in the germline V gene. V lost 2 bases, J lost 0 bases, and 11 bases lay in between. The CDR3 length is 15 residues.

The V gene is TRBV7-3, the J gene TRBJ1-1; D perhaps matches TRBD1 (6 bases). Deletions cut 3 bases from V and 2 bases from J, with 13 bases between. The CDR3 sequence is 15 residues long. Germline CDR1 is SGHTA and CDR2 is FQGTGA. This chain's CDR3 is CASSLGRGLNTEAFF. CDR3 in DNA: TGTGCCAGCAGCTTGGGGCGGGGGCTAAACACTGAAGCTTTCTTT.

The genes are TRBV6-5 and TRBJ2-3; a weak D match, TRBD2 (6 bases). The CDR3 loop spans 15 amino acids. Deletions cut 4 bases from V and 5 bases from J, with 16 bases between. In germline, CDR1 is MNHEY, CDR2 SVGAGI. The CDR3 coding sequence is TGTGCCAGCAGTTCGCCCCGGCAGGGAGGAGATACGCAGTATTTT. Translation: CASSSPRQGGDTQYF.

The genes are TRBV6-1 and TRBJ1-2; D unresolved. V was pared by 2 bases and J by 12 bases, with 10 bases between. CDR1 is MNHNS and CDR2 is SASEGT in the germline V gene. There are 11 residues in the CDR3. CDR3 nucleotide sequence: TGTGCCAGCAGTGAAACTGGACTCCACACCTTC. This gives the protein CASSETGLHTF.

This chain links TRBV12-5 with TRBJ2-7; TRBD2 aligns across 8 bases. This CDR3 is built from 17 residues. Looked up from germline, CDR1 is LGHNT and CDR2 is FRNRAP. Germline trimming cut 0 bases from V and 1 base from J; bases unmatched to any gene: 8. The CDR3 loop is CASGLVLRLAPSYEQYF. Here the CDR3 DNA reads TGTGCTAGTGGTTTGGTACTGAGACTAGCGCCGTCCTACGAGCAGTACTTC.

The chain couples TRBV19 to TRBJ2-2; 7 bases map to TRBD1. Germline V gives CDR1 LNHDA, CDR2 SQIVND (reference sequence). This CDR3 has 16 residues. V lost 4 bases and J lost 3; bases outside the gene matches: 8. CDR3 sequence (DNA): TGTGCCAGTAGTAAGCCGACAGGGAAGGACACCGGGGAGCTGTTTTTT. Protein: CASSKPTGKDTGELFF. Full variable domain (outside the CDR3, taken from reference TRBV19 and TRBJ2-2): DGGITQSPKYLFRKEGQNVTLSCEQNLNHDAMYWYRQDPGQGLRLIYYSQIVNDFQKGDIAEGYSVSREKKESFPLTVTSAQKNPTAFYLCASSKPTGKDTGELFFGEGSRLTVL.

V gene TRBV27 combines with J gene TRBJ2-1; TRBD1 might be the D (6 bases). V lost 5 bases, J lost 5 bases, and 10 bases lay in between. Germline CDR1 MNHEY, CDR2 SMNVEV (reference sequence). The CDR3 extends over 13 amino acids. The CDR3, as DNA: TGTGCCAGCAGTCACGGACAGCACAATGAGCAGTTCTTC. Protein product: CASSHGQHNEQFF.

The rearrangement links TRBV3-1 (or the pseudogene TRBV3-2) to TRBJ2-7; D ambiguous. Per the germline V gene, CDR1 is LGHDT and CDR2 is YNNKEL (reference sequence). V shed 0 bases and J shed 2 bases, with 5 bases lying between them. The length of the CDR3 is 13 residues. The DNA for the CDR3 is TGTGCCAGCAGCCAAGATCAGGCCTACGAGCAGTACTTC. It is translated as CASSQDQAYEQYF.

This chain connects TRBV6-5 to TRBJ1-2; the match to TRBD1 covers 11 bases. The CDR3 length is 14 residues. The V gene's germline CDR1 is MNHEY and CDR2 SVGAGI. V shed 5 bases, J shed 2 bases, and the junction held 1 base outside the gene matches. CDR3 loop: CASSRTGGNYGYTF. CDR3 coding DNA: TGTGCCAGCAGTAGGACAGGGGGCAACTATGGCTACACCTTC.

The chain uses TRBV18 and TRBJ1-4, with D uncertain. The germline V and J ends were trimmed by 3 bases and 8 bases, with 10 bases remaining between them. The CDR3 length is 13 residues. CDR1 is KGHSH, CDR2 LQKENI, per germline. The CDR3, as DNA: TGTGCCAGCTCACCCCCGGGAAACGAAAAACTGTTTTTT. Translating it yields CASSPPGNEKLFF.

The chain carries TRBV20-1 and TRBJ2-7, with 11 bases matching TRBD2. This CDR3 region has 12 residues. Unmatched junction bases numbered 2, after V lost 3 bases and J lost 7 bases. Germline CDR1 is DFQATT and CDR2 is SNEGSKA (reference sequence). CDR3 residues: CSASLAGGEQYF. In nucleotides, the CDR3 is TGCAGTGCTAGTCTAGCGGGAGGTGAGCAGTACTTC.

The CDR3 sequence is CASSQDPGVGELFF. As DNA, the CDR3 is TGCGCCAGCAGCCAAGATCCGGGGGTCGGGGAGCTGTTTTTT. The chain employs TRBV4-3 and TRBJ2-2; tentative D call: TRBD2 (6 bases). The CDR3 is 14 amino acids. The germline gives CDR1 LGHNA, CDR2 YSLEER. The V and J ends lost 0 bases and 7 bases respectively, with 9 bases between them.

This rearrangement joins TRBV2 to TRBJ2-1; D gene uncertain. Trimming took off 7 bases at V and 0 bases at J, with 13 bases between the two ends. The CDR3 totals 15 residues. Germline lookup yields CDR1 SNHLY and CDR2 FYNNEI. CDR3 loop: CASNLEDSSYNEQFF. DNA of the CDR3: TGTGCCAGCAACCTAGAGGATAGCTCCTACAATGAGCAGTTCTTC.